What follows are 23 T cell receptor beta chains derived from one specimen sequenced in a study of cytomegalovirus exposure and HLA in healthy donors (dated by TCRdb to 2016 to 2017). The library was produced with the immunoSEQ multiplex PCR assay. The multiplex PCR relied on a mix of 60 forward primers for TCR Vbeta segments and 13 reverse primers for TCR Jbeta segments. Here the immuneACCESS table is served through TCRdb, limited to in-frame sequences with V and J called. Missing clones are a known gap in these copies; in checked studies unresolved V genes cover under half, and the rest lacks a known reason. Counted in this sample were roughly 160,000 clones; 80% to 85% of them appeared once. The top ten clonotypes cover around 0.98% of the sample. Sample: PBMCs. These receptors all stem from a man aged 25-45 years in good health and CMV-seronegative.

The V and J genes are TRBV29-1 and TRBJ2-5; weak D call: TRBD1 (5 bases). Germline CDR1 reads SQVTM; CDR2 reads ANQGSEA. V lost 4 bases, J lost 5 bases, and 11 bases lay in between. This CDR3 has 12 amino acids. Written as DNA, the CDR3 is TGCAGCGTTGTCAGGGCTTGGGAGACCCAGTACTTC. Its protein is CSVVRAWETQYF.

This chain links TRBV5-6 with TRBJ2-1; 9 nucleotides line up with TRBD1. The CDR3 is 16 residues long. With 4 bases clipped from V and 8 bases from J, the junction kept 13 bases outside the gene matches. CDR1 is SGHDT and CDR2 is YYEEEE in the germline V gene. The CDR3 protein is CASSPTTGGWFDEQFF. The CDR3 DNA is TGTGCCAGCAGCCCCACCACAGGGGGCTGGTTCGATGAGCAGTTCTTC.

J is TRBJ2-4 and V is TRBV15, with 7 bases matching TRBD2. V shed 3 bases and J 0 bases; nucleotides not matched to a gene: 2. The germline V gene encodes CDR1 LNHNV and CDR2 YYDKDF (reference sequence). The CDR3 loop spans 15 amino acids. The CDR3 here is CATSSAGVAKNIQYF. Here the CDR3 DNA reads TGTGCCACCAGCAGCGCGGGGGTAGCCAAAAACATTCAGTACTTC.

In nucleotides, the CDR3 is TGCGCCAGCAGCACGGGACTAGCGGGAGGCGGCACCGGGGAGCTGTTTTTT. Translation: CASSTGLAGGGTGELFF. The chain has TRBV5-1 and TRBJ2-2, with TRBD2 identical over 15 bases. This CDR3 has 17 residues. V was pared by 4 bases and J by 4 bases, with 5 bases of the junction left unmatched. Per the germline V gene, CDR1 is SGHRS and CDR2 is YFSETQ. The full variable domain, with the rest looked up from reference TRBV5-1 and TRBJ2-2, is KAGVTQTPRYLIKTRGQQVTLSCSPISGHRSVSWYQQTPGQGLQFLFEYFSETQRNKGNFPGRFSGRQFSNSRSEMNVSTLELGDSALYLCASSTGLAGGGTGELFFGEGSRLTVL.

The J gene is TRBJ2-7, the V gene TRBV19; TRBD2 might be the D (6 bases). The length of the CDR3 is 15 residues. The ends were cut back, 5 bases at V and 3 bases at J, with 17 bases in the middle. Germline CDR1 and CDR2: LNHDA and SQIVND (reference sequence). This CDR3 reads CASSHSAGTLYEQYF. The CDR3 DNA reads TGTGCCAGTAGTCACTCGGCCGGGACTCTCTACGAGCAGTACTTC. Complete variable domain (other parts from reference TRBV19 and TRBJ2-7): DGGITQSPKYLFRKEGQNVTLSCEQNLNHDAMYWYRQDPGQGLRLIYYSQIVNDFQKGDIAEGYSVSREKKESFPLTVTSAQKNPTAFYLCASSHSAGTLYEQYFGPGTRLTVT.

The rearrangement uses TRBV6-6 and TRBJ1-2; D is uncertain. The V end was cut by 6 bases, the J end by 4 bases, with 15 bases between. CDR3 length: 14 residues. Germline V CDR1 and CDR2: MNHNY, SVGAGI (reference sequence). CDR3 in DNA: TGTGCCAGCAGCAGAGTCCCTTCGGGCTATGGCTACACCTTC. Protein: CASSRVPSGYGYTF.

CDR3 amino acids: CASSPTRGTGANVLTF. DNA for the CDR3: TGTGCCAGCAGCCCTACGCGAGGAACTGGGGCCAACGTCCTGACTTTC. The chain recombines TRBV11-3 with TRBJ2-6, with D uncertain. Germline CDR1 reads SGHNT; CDR2 reads YENEEA. V was pared by 5 bases and J by 2 bases, with 13 bases between. CDR3 length: 16 residues.

A few counts support this clone. The chain is built from TRBV5-1 and TRBJ2-3, with TRBD2 identical over 9 bases. CDR3 size: 14 residues. The J segment lost 4 bases and the V segment lost 4 bases, leaving 4 bases of the junction unmatched. CDR1 is SGHRS and CDR2 is YFSETQ in the germline V gene. CDR3: CASSGGGGADTQYF. CDR3 coding DNA: TGCGCCAGCAGCGGGGGCGGGGGGGCAGATACGCAGTATTTT.

V is TRBV6-1 and J is TRBJ1-2; 9 bases agree with TRBD1. This CDR3 is built from 14 residues. J was trimmed by 8 bases and V by 6 bases; bases with no gene match: 10. From germline, CDR1 is MNHNS and CDR2 SASEGT. Here the CDR3 DNA reads TGTGCCAGCAGGTATCCGGGACAGGGTCGCGGCTACACCTTC. The encoded protein is CASRYPGQGRGYTF.

This rearrangement joins TRBV4-3 to TRBJ2-3, with 15 bases that match TRBD2. The CDR3 length is 16 residues. V dropped 1 base and J dropped 4; count of bases not matched to a gene: 0. Germline V gene data show CDR1 as LGHNA and CDR2 as YSLEER. In nucleotides, the CDR3 is TGCGCCAGCAGCCAAGGGACTAGCGGGAGGGCAGATACGCAGTATTTT. Residues: CASSQGTSGRADTQYF.

The chain combines TRBV7-8 with TRBJ2-1; 8 bases align to TRBD2. The CDR3 contains 19 residues. Germline values: CDR1 SGHVS, CDR2 FQNEAQ. Germline trimming cut 1 base from V and 5 bases from J; bases unmatched to any gene: 16. The CDR3 region is CASSLGGAGEVKGNNEQFF. The CDR3 region has the DNA TGTGCCAGCAGCTTAGGTGGAGCGGGGGAAGTGAAGGGTAACAATGAGCAGTTCTTC.

The chain couples TRBV7-6 to TRBJ2-3; D perhaps matches TRBD2 (7 bases). The CDR3 consists of 16 residues. Germline CDR1 and CDR2: SGHVS and FNYEAQ. V shed 5 bases and J shed 3 bases, with 18 bases lying between them. The CDR3 DNA reads TGTGCCAGCAGCACCCTGGGAGGGGGGTTGACAGATACGCAGTATTTT. Translated, it gives CASSTLGGGLTDTQYF.

This rearrangement joins TRBV19 to TRBJ2-7, with 8 bases lining up with TRBD1. V lost 3 bases, J lost 3 bases, and 10 bases stayed unmatched. Germline assignment: CDR1 LNHDA and CDR2 SQIVND (reference sequence). This CDR3 has 16 residues. The CDR3 region is CASSITRRTGIYEQYF. CDR3 in DNA: TGTGCCAGTAGTATTACCCGAAGGACAGGGATCTACGAGCAGTACTTC.

CDR3 loop: CAWSRTGYNEQFF. The CDR3 nucleotides read TGTGCCTGGAGCAGGACAGGGTACAATGAGCAGTTCTTC. The rearrangement joins TRBV30 to TRBJ2-1, with 8 bases matching TRBD1. With 3 bases clipped from V and 4 bases from J, the junction kept 2 bases outside the gene matches. Germline V gene sequence: CDR1 GTSNPN, CDR2 SVGIG (reference sequence). The CDR3 totals 13 residues.

The chain has TRBV28 and TRBJ1-4; TRBD1 aligns across 9 bases. V lost 6 bases, J lost 7 bases, and 6 bases stayed unmatched. Germline CDR1 is MDHEN and CDR2 is SYDVKM. This CDR3 is 14 amino acids long. CDR3 sequence reads: CASSPGTGTEKLFF. CDR3 bases: TGTGCCAGCAGCCCCGGGACAGGGACTGAAAAACTGTTTTTT.

In its sample, this clone was seen once. The V call is TRBV6-5, the J call TRBJ2-3; 9 bases line up with TRBD2. Unmatched junction bases numbered 5, after V lost 2 bases and J lost 2 bases. Germline V gives CDR1 MNHEY, CDR2 SVGAGI. The CDR3 contains 16 residues. The CDR3 sequence: CASSYPTSGSTDTQYF. The DNA of the CDR3 is TGTGCCAGCAGTTACCCGACTAGCGGATCCACAGATACGCAGTATTTT.

The chain carries TRBV10-3 and TRBJ2-1, with 14 nucleotides matching TRBD2. This CDR3 region has 15 residues. The V and J ends lost 7 bases and 8 bases, in that order; junction bases with no gene match: 7. The V gene's germline CDR1 is ENHRY and CDR2 SYGVKD. As DNA, the CDR3 is TGTGCCATCAAAGGGACTAGCGGGAGAGGCGATGAGCAGTTCTTC. Amino acid sequence: CAIKGTSGRGDEQFF.

The CDR3 DNA follows: TGCGCCAGCAGCCCCCAACGACTTGCTGGAAACACCATATATTTT. It encodes CASSPQRLAGNTIYF. The rearrangement joins TRBV4-1 to TRBJ1-3; D is unclear. Trimming stripped 4 bases from V and 2 bases from J, with 12 bases between. CDR3 length: 15 residues. Germline CDR1 and CDR2: MGHRA and YSYEKL.

The genes are TRBV18 and TRBJ1-4; the D is unclear. Looked up from germline, CDR1 is KGHSH and CDR2 is LQKENI. The CDR3 length is 14 residues. V lost 3 bases and J lost 0, with 5 bases in between. DNA for the CDR3: TGTGCCAGCTCACCTTCAACAACTAATGAAAAACTGTTTTTT. This translates into CASSPSTTNEKLFF.

In its sample, this clone was seen once. This chain connects TRBV29-1 to TRBJ2-1; TRBD2 matches at 13 bases. The germline V gene encodes CDR1 SQVTM and CDR2 ANQGSEA. V was clipped by 3 bases and J by 12 bases; unmatched bases: 8. The CDR3 consists of 14 residues. CDR3 loop: CSVDGLAGVFGQFF. CDR3 nucleotides: TGCAGCGTTGACGGACTAGCGGGGGTTTTCGGGCAGTTCTTC.

The genes are TRBV2 and TRBJ1-1, with D unresolved. V shed 6 bases and J shed 1 base, with 18 bases lying between them. Germline V lookup: CDR1 SNHLY, CDR2 FYNNEI. The length of the CDR3 is 16 residues. In DNA, the CDR3 is TGTGCCAGCAGGAAGCGAGGGTCCGGGTCGAACACTGAAGCTTTCTTT. This codes for CASRKRGSGSNTEAFF.

Only one count was recorded for this clone. The chain carries TRBV19 and TRBJ2-2, with 8 bases fitting TRBD1. This CDR3 comprises 18 residues. Germline CDR1 and CDR2: LNHDA and SQIVND (reference sequence). The V and J ends lost 5 bases and 0 bases, in that order; junction bases with no gene match: 11. The CDR3 nucleotides are TGTGCCAGTAGTCTAGGACAGGGTAATCGGGCGAACACCGGGGAGCTGTTTTTT. This translates into CASSLGQGNRANTGELFF. The whole variable domain, remainder taken from reference TRBV19 and TRBJ2-2, is DGGITQSPKYLFRKEGQNVTLSCEQNLNHDAMYWYRQDPGQGLRLIYYSQIVNDFQKGDIAEGYSVSREKKESFPLTVTSAQKNPTAFYLCASSLGQGNRANTGELFFGEGSRLTVL.

J is TRBJ2-7 and V is TRBV5-4, with 10 bases aligning to TRBD1. V trimming: 0 bases; J trimming: 0 bases; junction bases outside the gene matches: 0. Germline V gene data show CDR1 as SGHNT and CDR2 as YYREEE (reference sequence). There are 15 residues in the CDR3. The CDR3 here is CASSLGDRGSYEQYF. The CDR3 coding sequence is TGTGCCAGCAGCTTGGGGGACAGGGGCTCCTACGAGCAGTACTTC.